This TCR beta chain was found in a study of immune evolution from preneoplasia to lung adenocarcinoma. General study findings and limits: KRAS-mutant nodules had the highest T cell clonality. Top clone frequencies peaked in normal lung, apparently declining through invasive adenocarcinoma.

After pathologic assessment, macro-dissection selected premalignant or tumor cells for extraction. Produced via immunoSEQ multiplex PCR; TCRdb's table is partial and in-frame only. The sample lists 37,000 or so clones; under 85% were seen once. With regard to this clone: What it recognizes is unknown.

Germline assignment: CDR1 SGHRS and CDR2 YFSETQ. This CDR3 has 16 residues. V was pared by 0 bases and J by 3 bases, with 4 bases of the junction left unmatched. The gene calls are TRBV5-1 and TRBJ2-2; 8 bases match TRBD2. The sample taken for sequencing was FFPE invasive lung adenocarcinoma tissue. The source is a person in their sixties or seventies with lung adenocarcinoma. Written as DNA, the CDR3 is TGCGCCAGCAGCTTGGAACTAGCGGCCCACACCGGGGAGCTGTTTTTT. Translation gives CASSLELAAHTGELFF.